What follows is one T cell receptor (beta chain) and its context. Its antigen is unknown. Next came a second PCR, run for about 7 to 11 cycles, which used a sample-barcoded 5' primer along with a J-beta primer mix. From the 5' RACE reads, TCRdb called clonotypes with MiXCR, one entry per CDR3 protein. The sample holds roughly 1.9 million distinct CDR3 sequences, around 42% seen once. The data belong to a study of blood T cells in healthy people across ages. Germline V gene data show CDR1 as SGHVS and CDR2 as FNYEAQ. V was trimmed by 1 base and J by 0 bases, leaving 10 bases between them. There are 15 residues in the CDR3. Notes on the study in general: Changes seen in expanded clonotypes were possibly confounded by donor CMV status left unknown. Greater diversity and more naive CD4+ cells were seen in long-lived donors than in aged donors. Estimates of diversity drawn from one million T cells were considered underestimates.

The chain employs TRBV7-6 and TRBJ2-7; D is perhaps TRBD2 (6 bases). The sequencing sample was made of blood. The source is a human donor in good health. CDR3 nucleotide sequence: TGTGCCAGCAGCTTAGTCGGAGCGGGCTCCTACGAGCAGTACTTC. Residues: CASSLVGAGSYEQYF.